The clone carrying this TCR beta chain was detected ten times or more. Its specificity is not known. V dropped 1 base and J dropped 3 bases, with 7 bases sitting between them. Germline V lookup: CDR1 SGHRS, CDR2 YFSETQ. The CDR3 has 14 amino acids. This sample was included in a study of T cells after yellow fever vaccination. Overall study findings and caveats: A limited proportion of clonotypes was detected within both the CD4 and CD8 compartments.

TCRdb redid the calling of the 5' RACE reads with MiXCR, one entry per CDR3 protein. The table records around 250,000 distinct CDR3 sequences, 6% to 7.5% of them present only once. This TCR was sampled from a man younger than 45 who received the YFV17D yellow fever vaccine. The material was CD4+ T cells sorted from PBMCs, obtained 15 days after the yellow fever booster vaccination. The chain carries TRBV5-1 and TRBJ2-2; tentative D call: TRBD2 (5 bases). The CDR3 here is CASSLNGDTGELFF. CDR3 DNA sequence: TGCGCCAGCAGCTTGAACGGGGACACCGGGGAGCTGTTTTTT.